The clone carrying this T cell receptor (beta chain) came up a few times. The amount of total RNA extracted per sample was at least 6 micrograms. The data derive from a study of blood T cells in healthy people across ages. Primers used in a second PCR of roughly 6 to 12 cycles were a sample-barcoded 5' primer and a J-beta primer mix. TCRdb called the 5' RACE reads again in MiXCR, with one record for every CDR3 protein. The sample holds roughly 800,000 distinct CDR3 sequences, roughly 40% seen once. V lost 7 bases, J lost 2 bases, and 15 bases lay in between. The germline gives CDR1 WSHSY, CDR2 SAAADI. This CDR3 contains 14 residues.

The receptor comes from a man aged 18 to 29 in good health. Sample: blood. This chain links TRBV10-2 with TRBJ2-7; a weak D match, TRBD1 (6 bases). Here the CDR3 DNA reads TGCGCCAGCATGCTCGACAGGACCACCTACGAGCAGTACTTC. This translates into CASMLDRTTYEQYF.